These T cell receptor beta chains were read from a single sample in a study of T cell changes during pregnancy in multiple sclerosis. Libraries were prepared by immunoSEQ multiplex PCR; TCRdb keeps only in-frame clonotypes and omits some of them. The profile shows 130,000 or so clones, roughly 96% of them singletons. Sample: peripheral blood, taken after pregnancy. The source of these receptors is a female donor with multiple sclerosis, enrolled in a pregnancy study. Both conserved end residues are part of each CDR3. D genes are given only for firm matches. Rows may omit the clone size; those that give it use once, few, many or a size class.

d_call	j_call	cdr3_length	v_call	clone_size	cdr3_nt	cdr3_aa
TRBD2	TRBJ2-5	17	TRBV15	NA	TGTGCCACCAGCCCAAGCAGTCTAGCGGGAGTCCGGGAGACCCAGTACTTC	CATSPSSLAGVRETQYF
TRBD1	TRBJ1-5	15	TRBV16	NA	TGTGCCAGCAGCCTAGCGACAGGGGGTAATCAGCCCCAGCATTTT	CASSLATGGNQPQHF
TRBD1	TRBJ2-7	14	TRBV29-1	NA	TGCAGCGCCCTCGAGGGACAGGTCTCCTACGAGCAGTACTTC	CSALEGQVSYEQYF
TRBD1	TRBJ2-3	15	TRBV28	NA	TGTGCCAGCAGAACGTGGACAGGGCTCGGAGATACGCAGTATTTT	CASRTWTGLGDTQYF
NA	TRBJ2-7	11	TRBV20-1	NA	TGCAGTGCTAGAATTACTTACGAGCAGTACTTC	CSARITYEQYF
NA	TRBJ2-1	14	TRBV27	NA	TGTGCCAGCAGTTTATCATCCCAGGGGGGAAAGCAGTTCTTC	CASSLSSQGGKQFF
NA	TRBJ1-5	22	TRBV23-1	NA	TGCGCCAGCAGTCATGGTTGCGGAGACGGGAGATCGGGGGTTAATATCTATCAGCCCCAGCATTTT	CASSHGCGDGRSGVNIYQPQHF
NA	TRBJ1-2	13	TRBV7-9	NA	TGTGCCAGCAGCTCGGGGGATCGGTATGGCTACACCTTC	CASSSGDRYGYTF
TRBD1	TRBJ1-5	15	TRBV5-6	NA	TGTGCCAGCAGCTTGTACAGGGGGTTCATTCAGCCCCAGCATTTT	CASSLYRGFIQPQHF
TRBD2	TRBJ2-6	22	TRBV9	NA	TGTGCCAGCAGCGTTACAAACCCACAGGTAGCGGGAGTCAGCTCTGGGGCCAACGTCCTGACTTTC	CASSVTNPQVAGVSSGANVLTF
NA	TRBJ1-1	15	TRBV5-1	NA	TGCGCCAGCAGCAATATGGGACTGCCCAACACTGAAGCTTTCTTT	CASSNMGLPNTEAFF
NA	TRBJ2-7	16	TRBV19	NA	TGTGCCAGTAGTATAGGATCCCCAGCGGCTGGCTACGAGCAGTACTTC	CASSIGSPAAGYEQYF
TRBD2	TRBJ2-1	16	TRBV5-4	NA	TGTGCCAGCAGCTTAATAGCGGGACGCTTCTACAATGAGCAGTTCTTC	CASSLIAGRFYNEQFF
NA	TRBJ2-7	17	TRBV15	NA	TGTGCCACCAGCAGAGTCAAAGGAGGGCCCGGGGCCTACGAGCAGTACTTC	CATSRVKGGPGAYEQYF
TRBD2	TRBJ2-7	16	TRBV7-9	NA	TGTGCCAGCAGCACTCCTTGGACTAGCGGGTCCTACGAGCAGTACTTC	CASSTPWTSGSYEQYF
TRBD1	TRBJ1-3	18	TRBV5-1	once	TGCGCCAGCAGCTTGGACGGGACAGGGGCTCTGGTAGGAAACACCATATATTTT	CASSLDGTGALVGNTIYF
NA	TRBJ2-1	15	TRBV19	NA	TGTGCCAGTACTCCCGTGCCAGGTCCCTACAATGAGCAGTTCTTC	CASTPVPGPYNEQFF
TRBD1	TRBJ1-3	15	TRBV28	NA	TGTGCCAGCAGTTTCCAGGGGGCTGGCAAGTGGACCATATATTTT	CASSFQGAGKWTIYF
NA	TRBJ2-2	18	TRBV4-3	NA	TGCGCCAGCAGCCAAGAATACTACAGGGTTTTGAACACCGGGGAGCTGTTTTTT	CASSQEYYRVLNTGELFF
NA	TRBJ1-1	13	TRBV6-6	NA	TGTGCCAGCAATATTACAGGCTACACTGAAGCTTTCTTT	CASNITGYTEAFF
TRBD1	TRBJ2-5	14	TRBV10-3	NA	TGTGCCATCAGGGGGACAGGGCGACAAGAGACCCAGTACTTC	CAIRGTGRQETQYF
TRBD2	TRBJ2-7	13	TRBV29-1	NA	TGCAGCGTGGGACTAGCCGAAGGTGCCGAGCAGTACTTC	CSVGLAEGAEQYF
NA	TRBJ1-5	13	TRBV28	NA	TGTGCCAGCAGTCGTAATAGCAATCAGCCCCAGCATTTT	CASSRNSNQPQHF
NA	TRBJ2-1	15	TRBV7-3	NA	TGTGCCAGCAGCTCGCCCGGGACACCCTACAATGAGCAGTTCTTC	CASSSPGTPYNEQFF
TRBD1	TRBJ2-7	13	TRBV6-5	NA	TGTGCCAGCAAACGACAGGGATCCTACGAGCAGTACTTC	CASKRQGSYEQYF
NA	TRBJ1-1	13	TRBV7-9	NA	TGTGCCAGCACCCCCCGGGAAAACACTGAAGCTTTCTTT	CASTPRENTEAFF
TRBD2	TRBJ2-7	15	TRBV5-1	NA	TGCGCCAGCAGTCCTCTAGCGGGGCCATCCTACGAGCAGTACTTC	CASSPLAGPSYEQYF
TRBD1	TRBJ1-3	16	TRBV6-1	NA	TGTGCCAGCAGTGAAGCCACCAGGGGGTCTGGAAACACCATATATTTT	CASSEATRGSGNTIYF